This T cell receptor (beta chain) is drawn from a study of control samples from healthy donors and cancer patients. V lost 4 bases and J lost 4; bases outside the gene matches: 12. In germline, CDR1 is MGHRA, CDR2 YSYEKL. CDR3 length equals 17 residues. TCRdb keeps only in-frame clones here, not all; method: immunoSEQ multiplex PCR. The repertoire holds more than 75,000 clones, with 85% to 90% as singletons. This clonotype was obtained from a man aged 45-65 years in good health. Sequenced sample: blood. The chain couples TRBV4-1 to TRBJ1-1; TRBD1 aligns across 10 bases. The CDR3 DNA reads as TGCGCCAGCAGCCCGGGACAGGGGACAGGTACGGGCACTGAAGCTTTCTTT. Translated: CASSPGQGTGTGTEAFF.